This TCR beta chain was captured by sequencing in a study of blood T cell repertoires in COVID-19. CDR3 length: 13 residues. Germline CDR1 reads SGDLS; CDR2 reads YYNGEE. Deletions cut 4 bases from V and 4 bases from J, with 11 bases between. This clone was seen only once. Libraries were prepared by immunoSEQ multiplex PCR; TCRdb keeps only in-frame clonotypes and omits some of them. The repertoire holds 80,000 to 100,000 clones, with about 74% as singletons. The source is a man aged 65 to 85 with COVID-19, enrolled during active disease. Sequencing was performed on peripheral blood. The chain has TRBV9 and TRBJ2-5; D is unclear. The CDR3 spells CASSPGLLETQYF. The DNA of the CDR3 is TGTGCCAGCAGCCCCGGTCTGCTAGAGACCCAGTACTTC.